Given below is one TCR beta chain in context. Its antigen is still unknown. The TCR library protocol attached unique molecular identifiers to the individual cDNA molecules. Via MiXCR, TCRdb re-called the 5' RACE reads, giving one row per CDR3 protein. The repertoire holds about 68,000 distinct CDR3 sequences, with 9.5% to 15% as singletons. The sample is drawn from a study of early T cells in non-severe SARS-CoV-2 infection. Study context: From unsorted whole blood, bulk RNA was sequenced, and the chains remained unpaired. General study points: The matching step, a VDJdb search, favored anti-spike CD8 responses and missed private and CD4 specificities.

CDR3 length: 13 residues. Germline-derived CDR1 and CDR2 are DFQATT and SNEGSKA (reference sequence). V lost 3 bases and J lost 2, with 11 bases in between. What was sequenced was whole blood. The clonotype was recovered from an adult who was a healthcare worker with PCR-confirmed SARS-CoV-2 infection or an uninfected control (not recorded which). The V call is TRBV20-1, the J call TRBJ2-7, with a tentative D call TRBD2 (5 bases). DNA for the CDR3: TGCAGTGCTAGCGGGCGGGTGGCCTACGAGCAGTACTTC. Translated: CSASGRVAYEQYF.